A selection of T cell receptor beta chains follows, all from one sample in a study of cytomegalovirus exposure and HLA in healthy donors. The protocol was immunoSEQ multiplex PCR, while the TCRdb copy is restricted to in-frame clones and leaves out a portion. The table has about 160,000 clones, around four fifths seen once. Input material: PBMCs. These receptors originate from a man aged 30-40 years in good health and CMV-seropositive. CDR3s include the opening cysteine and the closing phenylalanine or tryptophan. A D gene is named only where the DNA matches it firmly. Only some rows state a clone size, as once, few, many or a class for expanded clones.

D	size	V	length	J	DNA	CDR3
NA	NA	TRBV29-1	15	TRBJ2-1	TGCAGCGTGGCCGTAGGGGCGGCTGTCTACAATGAGCAGTTCTTC	CSVAVGAAVYNEQFF
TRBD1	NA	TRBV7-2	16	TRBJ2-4	TGTGCCAGCAGCCTGCTAGGCGGGGGACAGGGAAACATTCAGTACTTC	CASSLLGGGQGNIQYF
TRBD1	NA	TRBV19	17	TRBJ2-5	TGTGCCAGTAAGTCGGACAGGGGAAACCCCGGGGAGGAGACCCAGTACTTC	CASKSDRGNPGEETQYF
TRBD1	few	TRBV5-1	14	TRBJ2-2	TGCGCCAGCAGCTCGGACAGGATGGGCGGGGAGCTGTTTTTT	CASSSDRMGGELFF
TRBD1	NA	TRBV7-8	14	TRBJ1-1	TGTGCCAGCAGCAGGGGACAGGCGAACACTGAAGCTTTCTTT	CASSRGQANTEAFF
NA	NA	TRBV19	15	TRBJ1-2	TGTGCCAGTAGCTATGGAGGGATGTTCGGGTATGGCTACACCTTC	CASSYGGMFGYGYTF
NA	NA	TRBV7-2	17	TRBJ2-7	TGTGCCAGCAGCTTAGTTCTTCTCGGGGGTACCAACTACGAGCAGTACTTC	CASSLVLLGGTNYEQYF
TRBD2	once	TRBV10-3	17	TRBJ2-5	TGTGCCATCAGCCCAGGACTAGCGGGGAAGGTTGAGGAGACCCAGTACTTC	CAISPGLAGKVEETQYF
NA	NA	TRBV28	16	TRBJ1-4	TGTGCCAGCAGTTCGCAGGGGAGTGGCTCTAATGAAAAACTGTTTTTT	CASSSQGSGSNEKLFF
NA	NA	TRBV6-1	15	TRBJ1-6	TGTGCCAGTAACCTACCCTCTGGTCATAATTCACCCCTCCACTTT	CASNLPSGHNSPLHF
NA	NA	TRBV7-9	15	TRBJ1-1	TGTGCCAGCAGCTTCGGCCAGGGGAGGGGTACTGAAGCTTTCTTT	CASSFGQGRGTEAFF
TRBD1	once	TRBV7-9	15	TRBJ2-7	TGTGCCAGCAGCTTAATTAGTGGACAGGGGAGCGAGCAGTACTTC	CASSLISGQGSEQYF
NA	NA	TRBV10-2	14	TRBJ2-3	TGCGCCAGCAGTGGGCCAGGGGGCACAGATACGCAGTATTTT	CASSGPGGTDTQYF
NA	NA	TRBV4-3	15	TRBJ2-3	TGCGCCAGCAGCCAAGTGCGGGGGCGCACAGATACGCAGTATTTT	CASSQVRGRTDTQYF